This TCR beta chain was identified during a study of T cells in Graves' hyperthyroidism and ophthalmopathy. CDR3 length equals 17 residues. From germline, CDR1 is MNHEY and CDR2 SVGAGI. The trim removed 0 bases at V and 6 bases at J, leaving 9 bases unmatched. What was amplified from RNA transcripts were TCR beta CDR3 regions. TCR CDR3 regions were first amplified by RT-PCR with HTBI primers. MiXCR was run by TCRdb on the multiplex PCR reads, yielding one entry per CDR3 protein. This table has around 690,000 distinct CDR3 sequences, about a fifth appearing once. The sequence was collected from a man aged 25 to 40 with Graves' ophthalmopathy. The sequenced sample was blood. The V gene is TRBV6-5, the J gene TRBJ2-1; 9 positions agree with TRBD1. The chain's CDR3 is CASSYSRGQGKVNEQFF. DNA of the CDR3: TGTGCCAGCAGTTACTCTCGGGGACAGGGAAAGGTCAATGAGCAGTTCTTC.